The clone carrying this T cell receptor (beta chain) was seen only a few times. Its specificity is unknown. These data come from a study of monozygotic twins with cystic fibrosis. General study results and limits: The repertoire was suggested to be naive-dominated, clonality median 0.0095.

TCRdb's table, derived via immunoSEQ multiplex PCR, lists solely in-frame clones and lacks some. The sample gives 30,000 to 40,000 clones, just over 65% of which show up once; 0.75% to 0.85% is in the top ten. The V gene lost 0 bases and the J gene lost 7 bases, with 11 bases spanning the gap. From germline, CDR1 is SGDLS and CDR2 YYNGEE. The CDR3 runs to 14 residues. The chain employs TRBV9 and TRBJ1-3; D ambiguous. Material for sequencing was blood. The clonotype originates from a girl aged 10-17 years with cystic fibrosis. As DNA, the CDR3 is TGTGCCAGCAGCGTAGGTTTGGGAGGTAACACCATATATTTT. It yields the protein CASSVGLGGNTIYF.